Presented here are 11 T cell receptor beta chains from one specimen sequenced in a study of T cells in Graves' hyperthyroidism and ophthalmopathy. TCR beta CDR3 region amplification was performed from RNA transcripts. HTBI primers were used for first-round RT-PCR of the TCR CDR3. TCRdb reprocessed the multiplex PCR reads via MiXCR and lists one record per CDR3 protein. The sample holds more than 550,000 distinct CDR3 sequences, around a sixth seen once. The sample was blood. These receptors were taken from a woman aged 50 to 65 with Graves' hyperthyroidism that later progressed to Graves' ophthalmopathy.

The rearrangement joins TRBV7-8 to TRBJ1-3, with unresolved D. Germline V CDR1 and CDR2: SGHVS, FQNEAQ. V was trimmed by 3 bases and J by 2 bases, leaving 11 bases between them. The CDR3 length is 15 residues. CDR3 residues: CASSLRGNAGNTIYF. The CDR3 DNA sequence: TGTGCCAGCAGCTTGAGAGGGAACGCTGGAAACACCATATATTTT.

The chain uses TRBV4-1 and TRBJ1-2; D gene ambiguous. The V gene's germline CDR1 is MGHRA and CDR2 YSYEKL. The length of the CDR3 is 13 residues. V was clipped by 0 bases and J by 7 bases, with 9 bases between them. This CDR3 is CASSQDLGPGYTF. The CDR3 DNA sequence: TGCGCCAGCAGCCAAGATCTGGGCCCTGGCTACACCTTC.

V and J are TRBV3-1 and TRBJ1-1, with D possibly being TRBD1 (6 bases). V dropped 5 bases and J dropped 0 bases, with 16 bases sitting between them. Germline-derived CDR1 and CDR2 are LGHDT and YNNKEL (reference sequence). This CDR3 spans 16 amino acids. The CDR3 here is CASSTLTRGLNTEAFF. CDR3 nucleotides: TGTGCCAGCAGCACTCTCACCCGGGGGCTGAACACTGAAGCTTTCTTT.

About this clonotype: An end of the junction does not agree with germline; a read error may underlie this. CDR3 DNA sequence: TGCGCCAGCAGCTTGGAAGACAATGAGCAGCTCTTC. Encoded protein: CASSLEDNEQLF. The V call is TRBV5-1, the J call TRBJ2-1; D unresolved. CDR3 size: 12 residues. From germline, CDR1 is SGHRS and CDR2 YFSETQ.

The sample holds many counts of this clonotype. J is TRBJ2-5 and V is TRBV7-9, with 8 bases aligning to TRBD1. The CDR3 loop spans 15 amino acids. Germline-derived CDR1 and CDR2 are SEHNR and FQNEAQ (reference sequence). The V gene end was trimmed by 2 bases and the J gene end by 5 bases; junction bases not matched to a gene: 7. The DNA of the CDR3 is TGTGCCAGCAGCTTACTGACAGGGGCCTTGGAGACCCAGTACTTC. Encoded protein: CASSLLTGALETQYF.

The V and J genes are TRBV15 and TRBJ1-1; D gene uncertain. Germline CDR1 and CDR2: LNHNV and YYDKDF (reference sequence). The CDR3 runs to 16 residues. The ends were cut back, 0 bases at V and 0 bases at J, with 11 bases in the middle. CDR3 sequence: CATSRDSGFMNTEAFF. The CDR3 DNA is TGTGCCACCAGCAGAGATTCTGGGTTTATGAACACTGAAGCTTTCTTT.

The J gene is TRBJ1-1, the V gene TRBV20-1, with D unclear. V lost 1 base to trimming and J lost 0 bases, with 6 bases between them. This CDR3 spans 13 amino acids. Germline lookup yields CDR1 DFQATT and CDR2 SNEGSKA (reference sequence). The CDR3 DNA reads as TGCAGTGCTAGAGTTGTCTTGAACACTGAAGCTTTCTTT. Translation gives CSARVVLNTEAFF.

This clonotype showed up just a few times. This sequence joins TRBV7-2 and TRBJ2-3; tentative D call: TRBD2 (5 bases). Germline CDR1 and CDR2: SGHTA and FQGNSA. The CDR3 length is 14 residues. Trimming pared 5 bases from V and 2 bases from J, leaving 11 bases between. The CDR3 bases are TGTGCCAGCAGCCGACGACTAACCACAGATACGCAGTATTTT. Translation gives CASSRRLTTDTQYF.

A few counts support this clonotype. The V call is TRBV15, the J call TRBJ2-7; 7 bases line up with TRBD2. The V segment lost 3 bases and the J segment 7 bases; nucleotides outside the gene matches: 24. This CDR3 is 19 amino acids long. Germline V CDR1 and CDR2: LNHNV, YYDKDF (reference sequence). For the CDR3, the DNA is TGTGCCACCAGCAGGGGGACTAAAGGAGGAGGGTTGGGGGTCGAGGAGCAGTACTTC. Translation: CATSRGTKGGGLGVEEQYF.

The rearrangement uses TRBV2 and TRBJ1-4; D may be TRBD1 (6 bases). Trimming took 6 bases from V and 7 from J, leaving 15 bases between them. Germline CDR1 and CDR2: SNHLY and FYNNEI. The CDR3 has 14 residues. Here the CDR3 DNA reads TGTGCCAGCAGCCGGGGCAGGGGAATTGAAAAACTGTTTTTT. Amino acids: CASSRGRGIEKLFF.

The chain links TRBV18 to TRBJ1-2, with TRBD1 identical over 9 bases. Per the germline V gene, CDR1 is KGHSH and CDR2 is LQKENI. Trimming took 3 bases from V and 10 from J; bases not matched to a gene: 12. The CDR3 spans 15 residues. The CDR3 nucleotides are TGTGCCAGCTCACCCTCCGGGACAGGGAAAAGTGACTACACCTTC. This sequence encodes CASSPSGTGKSDYTF.